This T cell receptor (beta chain) was sequenced in a study of T cells in Graves' hyperthyroidism and ophthalmopathy. Across the study: The blood sample was taken at first diagnosis, before treatment began.

The CDR3 loop spans 15 amino acids. V shed 3 bases and J 4 bases; nucleotides not matched to a gene: 5. From germline, CDR1 is SGDLS and CDR2 YYNGEE. This clonotype is a singleton in its sample. A Clinical Activity Score of at least 3, a NOSPECS grade of at least 4 and a duration under 3 months were recorded in the ophthalmopathy patients. Out of over 7.5 ml of fresh peripheral blood came the PBMCs. The CDR3 regions of TCR beta were amplified from RNA transcripts. An initial round of RT-PCR targeting the TCR CDR3 relied on the HTBI primer set. One entry per CDR3 protein results from TCRdb running MiXCR on the multiplex PCR reads. Among around 500,000 distinct CDR3 sequences listed, approximately 23% were seen once.

The receptor was derived from a woman aged 70-85 years with Graves' ophthalmopathy. The sequencing input was blood. The gene calls are TRBV9 and TRBJ2-1, with 9 nucleotides matching TRBD1. The CDR3 protein is CASSAGQGIYNEQFF. The CDR3 DNA follows: TGTGCCAGCAGCGCGGGACAGGGAATATACAATGAGCAGTTCTTC.